The sequence of this TCR beta chain was determined in a study of shared clonotypes between healthy human individuals. As concerns this clone: Its antigen is unknown.

With V trimmed by 11 bases and J by 3 bases, 5 bases remained unmatched. This CDR3 has 13 residues. Per the germline V gene, CDR1 is MDHEN and CDR2 is SYDVKM. The study, taken as a whole, reports: Some clonotypes were shared by all four sorted-subset donors, while others were not shared. The non-shared ones had lower generation probabilities than the shared ones.

Produced via immunoSEQ multiplex PCR; TCRdb's table is partial and in-frame only. The sample holds about 2.4 million clones, 93% seen once. The J gene is TRBJ2-7, the V gene TRBV28, with 12 bases that match TRBD1. Material: naive CD4+ T cells from PBMCs. Subset: CD45RA+ positively selected. The receptor was isolated from a man aged 18 to 29 in good health. Some clones in this sample may be carry-over from other donors' samples. CDR3 bases: TGTGCCTACGGGACAGGGGGCAACTACGAGCAGTACTTC. It encodes CAYGTGGNYEQYF.